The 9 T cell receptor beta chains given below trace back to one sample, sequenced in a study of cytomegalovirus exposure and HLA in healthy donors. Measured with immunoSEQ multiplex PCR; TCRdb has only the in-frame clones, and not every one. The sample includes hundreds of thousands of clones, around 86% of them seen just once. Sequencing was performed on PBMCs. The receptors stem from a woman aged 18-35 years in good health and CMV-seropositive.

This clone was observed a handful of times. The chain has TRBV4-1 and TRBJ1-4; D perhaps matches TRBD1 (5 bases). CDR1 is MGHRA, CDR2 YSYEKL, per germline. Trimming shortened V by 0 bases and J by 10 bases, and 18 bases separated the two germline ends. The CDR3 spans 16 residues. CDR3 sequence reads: CASSQEGSRVDGKLFF. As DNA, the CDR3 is TGCGCCAGCAGCCAAGAAGGATCCAGGGTGGACGGAAAACTGTTTTTT.

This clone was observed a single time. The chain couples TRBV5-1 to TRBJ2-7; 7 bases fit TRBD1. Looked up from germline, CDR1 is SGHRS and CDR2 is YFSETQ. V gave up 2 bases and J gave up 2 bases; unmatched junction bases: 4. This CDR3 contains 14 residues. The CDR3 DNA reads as TGCGCCAGCAGCTTCACAGGGGACCCCTACGAGCAGTACTTC. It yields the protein CASSFTGDPYEQYF.

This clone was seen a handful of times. CDR3 amino acids: CASRYSGGLYEQYF. The CDR3 DNA reads as TGTGCAAGTCGCTATAGCGGGGGGCTCTACGAGCAGTACTTC. The chain links TRBV12-2 to TRBJ2-7; TRBD2, the table's D call, was not compared with the DNA. TRBV12-2 is a pseudogene. The length of the CDR3 is 14 residues.

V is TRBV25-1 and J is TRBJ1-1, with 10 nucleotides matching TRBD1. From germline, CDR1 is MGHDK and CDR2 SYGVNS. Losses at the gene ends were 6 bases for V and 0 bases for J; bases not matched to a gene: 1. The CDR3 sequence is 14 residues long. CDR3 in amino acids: CASRTGGLNTEAFF. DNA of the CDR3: TGTGCCAGCAGGACAGGGGGCCTGAACACTGAAGCTTTCTTT.

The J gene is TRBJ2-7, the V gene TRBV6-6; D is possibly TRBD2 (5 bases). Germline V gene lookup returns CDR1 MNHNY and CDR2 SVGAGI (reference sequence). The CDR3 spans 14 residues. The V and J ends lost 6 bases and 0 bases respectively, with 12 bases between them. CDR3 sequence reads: CASRKNGDSYEQYF. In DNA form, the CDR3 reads TGTGCCAGCAGAAAGAACGGGGACTCCTACGAGCAGTACTTC.

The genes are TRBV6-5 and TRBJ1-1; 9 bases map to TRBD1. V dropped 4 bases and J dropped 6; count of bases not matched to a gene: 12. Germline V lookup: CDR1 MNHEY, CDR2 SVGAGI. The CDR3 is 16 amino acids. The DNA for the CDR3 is TGTGCCAGCAGTTTGCGGACAGGGGCCGCCTCGGCTGAAGCTTTCTTT. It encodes CASSLRTGAASAEAFF.

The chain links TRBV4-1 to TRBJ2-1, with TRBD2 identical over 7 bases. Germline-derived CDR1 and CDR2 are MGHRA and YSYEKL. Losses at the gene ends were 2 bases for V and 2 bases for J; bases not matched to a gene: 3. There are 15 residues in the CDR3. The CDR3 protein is CASSQTGGAYNEQFF. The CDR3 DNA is TGCGCCAGCAGCCAAACGGGAGGAGCCTACAATGAGCAGTTCTTC.

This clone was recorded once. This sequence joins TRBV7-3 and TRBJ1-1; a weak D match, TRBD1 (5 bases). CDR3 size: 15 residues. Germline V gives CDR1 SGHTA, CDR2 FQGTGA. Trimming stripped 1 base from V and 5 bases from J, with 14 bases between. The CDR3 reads CASSLNSWGGTEAFF. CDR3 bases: TGTGCCAGCAGCTTAAACAGTTGGGGGGGGACTGAAGCTTTCTTT. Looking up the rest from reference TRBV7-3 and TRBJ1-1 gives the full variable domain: GAGVSQTPSNKVTEKGKYVELRCDPISGHTALYWYRQSLGQGPEFLIYFQGTGAADDSGLPNDRFFAVRPEGSVSTLKIQRTERGDSAVYLCASSLNSWGGTEAFFGQGTRLTVV.

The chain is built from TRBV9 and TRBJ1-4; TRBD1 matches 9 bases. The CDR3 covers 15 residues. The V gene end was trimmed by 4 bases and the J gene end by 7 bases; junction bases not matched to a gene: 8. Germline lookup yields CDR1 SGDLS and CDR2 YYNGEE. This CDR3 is CASSSPGTGSEKLFF. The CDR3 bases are TGTGCCAGCAGCTCCCCCGGGACAGGGAGTGAAAAACTGTTTTTT.